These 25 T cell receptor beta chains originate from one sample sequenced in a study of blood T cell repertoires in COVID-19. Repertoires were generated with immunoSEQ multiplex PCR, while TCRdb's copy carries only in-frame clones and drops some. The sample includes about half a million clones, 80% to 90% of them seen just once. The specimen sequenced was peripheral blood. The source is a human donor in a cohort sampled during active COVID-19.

The CDR3 protein is CAWSSPTGGQETQYF. The CDR3 DNA sequence: TGTGCCTGGAGTTCCCCCACAGGGGGCCAAGAGACCCAGTACTTC. The chain couples TRBV30 to TRBJ2-5, with 8 bases that match TRBD1. Germline-derived CDR1 and CDR2 are GTSNPN and SVGIG (reference sequence). The CDR3 runs to 15 residues. The ends lost 2 bases at V and 1 base at J; junction bases unmatched: 6. Using reference TRBV30 and TRBJ2-5 for the parts outside the CDR3, the full variable domain is SQTIHQWPATLVQPVGSPLSLECTVEGTSNPNLYWYRQAAGRGLQLLFYSVGIGQISSEVPQNLSASRPQDRQFILSSKKLLLSDSGFYLCAWSSPTGGQETQYFGPGTRLLVL.

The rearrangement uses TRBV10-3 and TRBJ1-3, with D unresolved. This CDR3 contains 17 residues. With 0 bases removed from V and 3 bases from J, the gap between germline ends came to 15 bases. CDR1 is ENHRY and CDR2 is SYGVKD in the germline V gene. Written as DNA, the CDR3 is TGTGCCATCAGTGAGTCGAATCCAGGAACCCGTGGAAACACCATATATTTT. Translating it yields CAISESNPGTRGNTIYF.

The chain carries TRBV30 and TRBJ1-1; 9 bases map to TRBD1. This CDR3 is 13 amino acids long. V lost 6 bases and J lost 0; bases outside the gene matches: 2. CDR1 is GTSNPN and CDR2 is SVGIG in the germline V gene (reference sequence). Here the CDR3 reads CACDRGVNTEAFF. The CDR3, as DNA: TGTGCCTGCGACAGGGGGGTGAACACTGAAGCTTTCTTT.

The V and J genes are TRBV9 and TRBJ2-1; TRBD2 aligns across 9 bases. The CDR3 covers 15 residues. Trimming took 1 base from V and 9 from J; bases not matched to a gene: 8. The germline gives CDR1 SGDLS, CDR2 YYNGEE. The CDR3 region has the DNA TGTGCCAGCAGCGTATTAGGACTAGCGAGCGGTGAGCAGTTCTTC. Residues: CASSVLGLASGEQFF.

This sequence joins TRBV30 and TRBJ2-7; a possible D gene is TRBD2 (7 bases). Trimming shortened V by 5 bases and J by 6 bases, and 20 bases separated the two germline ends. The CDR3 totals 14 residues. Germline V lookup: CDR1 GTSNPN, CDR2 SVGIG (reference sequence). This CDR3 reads CAWEAGTQASEQYF. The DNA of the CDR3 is TGTGCCTGGGAAGCGGGGACACAAGCATCCGAGCAGTACTTC. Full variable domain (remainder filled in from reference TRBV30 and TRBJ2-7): SQTIHQWPATLVQPVGSPLSLECTVEGTSNPNLYWYRQAAGRGLQLLFYSVGIGQISSEVPQNLSASRPQDRQFILSSKKLLLSDSGFYLCAWEAGTQASEQYFGPGTRLTVT.

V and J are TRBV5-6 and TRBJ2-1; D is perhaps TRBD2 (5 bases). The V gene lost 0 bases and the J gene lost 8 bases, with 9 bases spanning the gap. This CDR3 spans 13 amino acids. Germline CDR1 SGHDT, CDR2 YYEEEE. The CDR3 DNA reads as TGTGCCAGCAGCTTGGGGACCGGGGATGAGCAGTTCTTC. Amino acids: CASSLGTGDEQFF.

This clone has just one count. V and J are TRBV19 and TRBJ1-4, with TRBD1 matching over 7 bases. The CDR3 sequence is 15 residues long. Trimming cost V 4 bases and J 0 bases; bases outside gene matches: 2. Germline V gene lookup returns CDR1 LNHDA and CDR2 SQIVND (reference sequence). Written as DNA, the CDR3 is TGTGCCAGTAGTACCACAGGGGCAACTAATGAAAAACTGTTTTTT. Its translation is CASSTTGATNEKLFF.

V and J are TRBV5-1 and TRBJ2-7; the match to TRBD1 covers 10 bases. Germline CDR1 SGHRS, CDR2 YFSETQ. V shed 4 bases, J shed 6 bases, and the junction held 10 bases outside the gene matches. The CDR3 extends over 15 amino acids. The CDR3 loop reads CASSKSDRGPREQYF. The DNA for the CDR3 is TGCGCCAGCAGCAAATCTGACAGGGGGCCCCGCGAGCAGTACTTC.

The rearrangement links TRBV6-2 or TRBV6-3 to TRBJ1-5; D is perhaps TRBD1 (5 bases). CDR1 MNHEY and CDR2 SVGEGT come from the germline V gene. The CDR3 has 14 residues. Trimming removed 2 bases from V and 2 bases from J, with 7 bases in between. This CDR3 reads CASSYGARNQPQHF. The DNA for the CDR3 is TGTGCCAGCAGTTACGGGGCCCGCAATCAGCCCCAGCATTTT.

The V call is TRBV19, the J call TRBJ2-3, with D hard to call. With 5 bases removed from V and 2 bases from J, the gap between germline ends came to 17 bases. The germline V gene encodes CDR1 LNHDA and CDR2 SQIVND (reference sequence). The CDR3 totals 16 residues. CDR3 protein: CASSSVEVRFTDTQYF. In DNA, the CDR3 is TGTGCCAGTAGTTCCGTAGAGGTCCGATTCACAGATACGCAGTATTTT.

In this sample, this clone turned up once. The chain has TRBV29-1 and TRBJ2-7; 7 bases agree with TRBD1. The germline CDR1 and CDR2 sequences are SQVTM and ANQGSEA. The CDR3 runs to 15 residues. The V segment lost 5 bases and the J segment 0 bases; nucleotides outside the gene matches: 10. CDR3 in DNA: TGCAGCGTTTCACAGGGGATCGTCACCTCCTACGAGCAGTACTTC. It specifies CSVSQGIVTSYEQYF.

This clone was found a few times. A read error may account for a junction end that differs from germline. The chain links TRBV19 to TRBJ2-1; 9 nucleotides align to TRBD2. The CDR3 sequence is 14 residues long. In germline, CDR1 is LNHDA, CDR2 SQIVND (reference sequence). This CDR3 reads CASSIGREGLERFF. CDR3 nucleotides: TGTGCCAGTAGTATTGGGCGGGAGGGATTGGAGCGGTTCTTC.

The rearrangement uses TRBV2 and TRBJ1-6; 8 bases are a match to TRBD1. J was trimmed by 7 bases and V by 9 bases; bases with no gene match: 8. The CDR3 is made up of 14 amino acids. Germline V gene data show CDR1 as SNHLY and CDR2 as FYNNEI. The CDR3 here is CASRLGQANSPLHF. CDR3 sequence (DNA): TGTGCCAGTAGATTGGGACAGGCGAATTCACCCCTCCACTTT.

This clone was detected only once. As DNA, the CDR3 is TGTGCCAGCAGCTTATGGACAGGGGGAAGCACAGATACGCAGTATTTT. This codes for CASSLWTGGSTDTQYF. The chain has TRBV5-5 and TRBJ2-3; TRBD1 matches 10 bases. The germline V gene encodes CDR1 SGHKS and CDR2 YYEKEE (reference sequence). The V and J ends lost 2 bases and 0 bases, in that order; junction bases with no gene match: 3. This CDR3 is 16 amino acids long.

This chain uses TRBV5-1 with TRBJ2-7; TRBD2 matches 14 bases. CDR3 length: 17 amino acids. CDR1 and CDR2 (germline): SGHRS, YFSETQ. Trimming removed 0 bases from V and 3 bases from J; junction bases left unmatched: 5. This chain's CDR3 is CASSLGLAGGPNYEQYF. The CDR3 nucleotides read TGCGCCAGCAGCTTGGGACTAGCGGGAGGGCCTAACTACGAGCAGTACTTC.

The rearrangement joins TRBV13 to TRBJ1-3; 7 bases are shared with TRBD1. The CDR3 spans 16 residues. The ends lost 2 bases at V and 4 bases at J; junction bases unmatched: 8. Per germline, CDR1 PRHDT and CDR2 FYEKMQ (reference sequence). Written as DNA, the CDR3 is TGTGCCAGCAGCTTACCGTACCGGGACAGAGGAAACACCATATATTTT. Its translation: CASSLPYRDRGNTIYF.

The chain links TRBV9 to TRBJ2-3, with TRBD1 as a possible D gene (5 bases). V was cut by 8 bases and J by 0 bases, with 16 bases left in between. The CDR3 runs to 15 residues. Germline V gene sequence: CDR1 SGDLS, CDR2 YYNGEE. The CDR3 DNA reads TGTGCCAGTAATCCAAGGGGATCTAGCACAGATACGCAGTATTTT. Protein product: CASNPRGSSTDTQYF.

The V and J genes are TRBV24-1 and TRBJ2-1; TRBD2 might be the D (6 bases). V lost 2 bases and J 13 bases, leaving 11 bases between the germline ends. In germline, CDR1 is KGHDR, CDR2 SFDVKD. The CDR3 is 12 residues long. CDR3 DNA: TGTGCCACCAGTGATTCTCTCGGGAGCCAGTTCTTC. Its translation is CATSDSLGSQFF.

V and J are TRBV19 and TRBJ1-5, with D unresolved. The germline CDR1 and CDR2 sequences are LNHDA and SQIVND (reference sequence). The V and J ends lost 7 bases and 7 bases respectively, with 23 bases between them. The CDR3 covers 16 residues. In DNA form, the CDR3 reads TGTGCCAGTAACCATGGCGGGGAGGCCTCGCGGCAGCCCCAGCATTTT. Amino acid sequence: CASNHGGEASRQPQHF.

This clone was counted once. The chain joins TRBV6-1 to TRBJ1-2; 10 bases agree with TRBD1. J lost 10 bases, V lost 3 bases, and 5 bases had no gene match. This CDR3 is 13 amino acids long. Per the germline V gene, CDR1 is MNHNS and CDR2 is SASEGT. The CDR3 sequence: CASSERTGGTYTF. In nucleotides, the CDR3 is TGTGCCAGCAGTGAGCGGACAGGGGGGACCTACACCTTC.

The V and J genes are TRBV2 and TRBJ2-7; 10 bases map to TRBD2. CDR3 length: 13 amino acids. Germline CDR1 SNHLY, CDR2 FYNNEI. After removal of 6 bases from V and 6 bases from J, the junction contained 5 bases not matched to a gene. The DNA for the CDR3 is TGTGCCAGCAGGATGGGACTAGCGCGCGAGCAGTACTTC. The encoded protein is CASRMGLAREQYF.

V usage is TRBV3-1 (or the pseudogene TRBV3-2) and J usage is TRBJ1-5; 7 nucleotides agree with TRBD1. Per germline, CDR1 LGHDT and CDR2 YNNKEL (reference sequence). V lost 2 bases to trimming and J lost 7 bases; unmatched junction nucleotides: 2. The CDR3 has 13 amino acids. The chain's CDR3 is CASSQTGDQPQHF. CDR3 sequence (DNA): TGTGCCAGCAGCCAAACAGGGGACCAGCCCCAGCATTTT.

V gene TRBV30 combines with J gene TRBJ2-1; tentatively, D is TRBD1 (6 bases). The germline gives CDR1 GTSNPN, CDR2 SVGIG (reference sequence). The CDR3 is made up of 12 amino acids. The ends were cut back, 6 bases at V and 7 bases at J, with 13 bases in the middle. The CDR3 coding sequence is TGTGCCTGCGCCCCCCAGGGGAATGAGCAGTTCTTC. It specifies CACAPQGNEQFF.

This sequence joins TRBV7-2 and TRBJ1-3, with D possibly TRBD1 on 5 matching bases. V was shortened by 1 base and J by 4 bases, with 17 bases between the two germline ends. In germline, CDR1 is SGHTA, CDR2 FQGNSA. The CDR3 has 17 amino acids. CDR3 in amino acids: CASSLGTSGGTGNTIYF. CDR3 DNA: TGTGCCAGCAGCTTAGGCACCTCCGGAGGGACGGGAAACACCATATATTTT.

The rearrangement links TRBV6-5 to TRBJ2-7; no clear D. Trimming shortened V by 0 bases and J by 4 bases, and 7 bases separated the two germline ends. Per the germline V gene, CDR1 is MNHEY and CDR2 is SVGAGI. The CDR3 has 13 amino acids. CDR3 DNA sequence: TGTGCCAGCAGTTACTCGATCGGTTACGAGCAGTACTTC. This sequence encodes CASSYSIGYEQYF.